This T cell receptor (beta chain) was sequenced during a study of control samples from healthy donors and cancer patients. Method: immunoSEQ multiplex PCR; TCRdb's copy keeps in-frame clones and lacks some. The sample has 100,000 to 150,000 clones, about 90% seen once. Per the germline V gene, CDR1 is LNHNV and CDR2 is YYDKDF (reference sequence). Trimming took 3 bases from V and 7 from J; bases not matched to a gene: 11. The CDR3 is 17 residues long. The J gene is TRBJ2-1, the V gene TRBV15, with TRBD1 identical over 11 bases. The sequencing input was blood. This clonotype was sampled from a man younger than 35 in good health. Here the CDR3 DNA reads TGTGCCACCAGCAGGAGCCGGGACAGGGGGTTTCGGAATGAGCAGTTCTTC. Translated: CATSRSRDRGFRNEQFF.